These 27 T cell receptor beta chains were all obtained from the same sample, sequenced in a study of Tregs in tolerant kidney transplant recipients. Sequencing used immunoSEQ multiplex PCR; TCRdb keeps in-frame clones, though not all of them. The sample includes about 20,000 clones, around 82% of them seen just once. The sequenced sample was Tregs from blood. The receptors shown here come from a human donor in good health.

This clone was picked up one time. The V gene is TRBV7-9, the J gene TRBJ2-2, with D possibly called TRBD1 or TRBD2 (5 bases each). Germline CDR1 SEHNR, CDR2 FQNEAQ (reference sequence). V gave up 1 base and J gave up 5 bases, with 20 bases separating them. The CDR3 covers 18 residues. The CDR3 nucleotides are TGTGCCAGCAGCTTAGTCGCCGGAGCATCGGGGCGGACCGGGGAGCTGTTTTTT. Protein: CASSLVAGASGRTGELFF.

A few counts support this clone. For the CDR3, the DNA is TGTGCCAGCAGCTCGGACAGGTCGGGGGAGCAGTACTTC. Translating gives CASSSDRSGEQYF. The chain is built from TRBV7-8 and TRBJ2-7; 7 positions match TRBD1. Germline V lookup: CDR1 SGHVS, CDR2 FQNEAQ. This CDR3 spans 13 amino acids. Trimming cost V 4 bases and J 7 bases; bases outside gene matches: 7.

The CDR3 DNA reads TGCGCCAGCAGCTTGGTAGGTCGGCGGGATACGCAGTATTTT. Encoded protein: CASSLVGRRDTQYF. The genes are TRBV5-1 and TRBJ2-3, with unresolved D. The CDR3 is made up of 14 amino acids. V shed 0 bases and J shed 6 bases, with 11 bases lying between them. In germline, CDR1 is SGHRS, CDR2 YFSETQ.

Points on this clone: This sample also contains other DNA sequences that code for the same CDR3. The V and J genes are TRBV20-1 and TRBJ2-7; weak D call: TRBD2 (5 bases). This CDR3 has 11 residues. CDR1 and CDR2 (germline): DFQATT, SNEGSKA (reference sequence). Trimming cost V 6 bases and J 3 bases, with 9 bases left between them. The CDR3 nucleotides are TGCAGTGCGTCAAGCGGCTACGAGCAGTACTTC. It is translated as CSASSGYEQYF.

The V and J genes are TRBV28 and TRBJ1-5, with 7 bases fitting TRBD1. The CDR3 consists of 12 residues. The ends lost 6 bases at V and 6 bases at J; junction bases unmatched: 2. Looked up from germline, CDR1 is MDHEN and CDR2 is SYDVKM. The CDR3 DNA is TGTGCCAGCAGGAGACAGGGTCAGCCCCAGCATTTT. As protein: CASRRQGQPQHF.

The J gene is TRBJ1-2, the V gene TRBV28; 7 bases map to TRBD1. Germline values: CDR1 MDHEN, CDR2 SYDVKM. CDR3 length equals 14 residues. V trimming: 6 bases; J trimming: 5 bases; junction bases outside the gene matches: 9. CDR3 sequence: CASSETGAVYGYTF. For the CDR3, the DNA is TGTGCCAGCAGCGAAACAGGGGCGGTTTATGGCTACACCTTC.

The CDR3 DNA is TGTGCCATCAGTGAGCCATACGGACAGGGAGTCTATGGCTACACCTTC. Its translation is CAISEPYGQGVYGYTF. The rearrangement joins TRBV10-3 to TRBJ1-2, with 8 bases lining up with TRBD1. Germline V CDR1 and CDR2: ENHRY, SYGVKD. This CDR3 contains 16 residues. V was clipped by 2 bases and J by 4 bases; unmatched bases: 9.

This chain joins TRBV7-9 and TRBJ2-1; weak D call: TRBD2 (6 bases). The CDR3 loop spans 16 amino acids. V gave up 2 bases and J gave up 10 bases, with 21 bases separating them. Germline assignment: CDR1 SEHNR and CDR2 FQNEAQ (reference sequence). The CDR3 loop reads CASSLPPGLKIGEQFF. As DNA, the CDR3 is TGTGCCAGCAGCTTACCTCCGGGACTCAAAATAGGGGAGCAGTTCTTC.

The J gene is TRBJ2-5, the V gene TRBV5-1; D possibly corresponds to TRBD1 (6 bases). Germline V lookup: CDR1 SGHRS, CDR2 YFSETQ. V dropped 6 bases and J dropped 5 bases, with 8 bases sitting between them. CDR3 length equals 11 residues. For the CDR3, the DNA is TGCGCCAGCATCCAGGGGGAGACCCAGTACTTC. This sequence encodes CASIQGETQYF.

V gene TRBV29-1 combines with J gene TRBJ2-2; 8 bases line up with TRBD1. From germline, CDR1 is SQVTM and CDR2 ANQGSEA. The V and J ends lost 0 bases and 4 bases, in that order; junction bases with no gene match: 1. The CDR3 is 14 amino acids. CDR3 amino acids: CSVEDRGRTGELFF. CDR3 coding DNA: TGCAGCGTTGAAGACAGGGGGCGCACCGGGGAGCTGTTTTTT.

J is TRBJ2-1 and V is TRBV18; 7 bases are a match to TRBD1. Germline V gene lookup returns CDR1 KGHSH and CDR2 LQKENI. This CDR3 spans 16 amino acids. With V trimmed by 2 bases and J by 5 bases, 9 bases remained unmatched. This CDR3 is CASSPARGQGDNEQFF. The DNA of the CDR3 is TGTGCCAGCTCACCAGCTAGGGGTCAGGGGGACAATGAGCAGTTCTTC. Based on the CDR3 plus reference TRBV18 and TRBJ2-1, the full variable domain is NAGVMQNPRHLVRRRGQEARLRCSPMKGHSHVYWYRQLPEEGLKFMVYLQKENIIDESGMPKERFSAEFPKEGPSILRIQQVVRGDSAAYFCASSPARGQGDNEQFFGPGTRLTVL.

In its sample, this clone was seen a few times. The chain couples TRBV19 to TRBJ2-5; D not certain. Trimming left V 2 bases short and J 2 bases short, with 6 bases between. The germline V gene has CDR1 LNHDA and CDR2 SQIVND (reference sequence). CDR3 size: 13 residues. This chain's CDR3 is CASSITPQETQYF. The CDR3 DNA reads TGTGCCAGTAGTATAACACCGCAAGAGACCCAGTACTTC.

The J gene is TRBJ2-3, the V gene TRBV6-5; D remains ambiguous. V lost 2 bases, J lost 2 bases, and 8 bases lay in between. CDR3 length: 14 amino acids. In germline, CDR1 is MNHEY, CDR2 SVGAGI. CDR3 in amino acids: CASSYREHTDTQYF. CDR3 coding DNA: TGTGCCAGCAGTTACAGAGAACACACAGATACGCAGTATTTT.

The chain combines TRBV28 with TRBJ2-6, with 11 bases matching TRBD2. This CDR3 is built from 17 residues. The germline gives CDR1 MDHEN, CDR2 SYDVKM. V gave up 6 bases and J gave up 4 bases; unmatched junction bases: 8. The CDR3 sequence: CASRISGGAAGANVLTF. For the CDR3, the DNA is TGTGCCAGCAGGATTAGCGGGGGGGCCGCAGGGGCCAACGTCCTGACTTTC.

V usage is TRBV9 and J usage is TRBJ1-4; perhaps TRBD1 as D (6 bases). The CDR3 totals 16 residues. V lost 0 bases and J 2 bases, leaving 11 bases between the germline ends. Germline CDR1 is SGDLS and CDR2 is YYNGEE. The CDR3 loop reads CASSVEQGLTNEKLFF. Written as DNA, the CDR3 is TGTGCCAGCAGCGTAGAACAGGGTTTGACTAATGAAAAACTGTTTTTT. The variable domain in full, completed from reference TRBV9 and TRBJ1-4, reads DSGVTQTPKHLITATGQRVTLRCSPRSGDLSVYWYQQSLDQGLQFLIQYYNGEERAKGNILERFSAQQFPDLHSELNLSSLELGDSALYFCASSVEQGLTNEKLFFGSGTQLSVL.

The chain combines TRBV6-1 with TRBJ2-1; 10 positions match TRBD2. After removal of 5 bases from V and 5 bases from J, the junction contained 3 bases not matched to a gene. CDR3 length: 14 amino acids. The germline gives CDR1 MNHNS, CDR2 SASEGT. CDR3 DNA: TGTGCCAGCAGTAAGCTAGCGGGAGACAATGAGCAGTTCTTC. Translating gives CASSKLAGDNEQFF.

The chain employs TRBV4-2 and TRBJ2-1; D is unresolved. V was pared by 5 bases and J by 7 bases, with 18 bases between. Germline-derived CDR1 and CDR2 are LGHNA and YNFKEQ. The CDR3 has 15 amino acids. CDR3 sequence (DNA): TGTGCCAGCAGCTTTGGAAGGACCGGTGGGAATGAGCAGTTCTTC. Translated: CASSFGRTGGNEQFF.

V is TRBV7-2 and J is TRBJ2-3, with 7 bases fitting TRBD1. This CDR3 is 14 amino acids long. CDR1 is SGHTA, CDR2 FQGNSA, per germline. Trimming cost V 6 bases and J 2 bases; bases outside gene matches: 5. The CDR3 coding sequence is TGTGCCAGCAGGCTGGACAGGACCACAGATACGCAGTATTTT. It codes for CASRLDRTTDTQYF.

This clone has only one observation. The chain carries TRBV7-4 and TRBJ1-1; possibly TRBD1 for D (5 bases). Deletions cut 4 bases from V and 7 bases from J, with 13 bases between. The germline gives CDR1 SGHVT, CDR2 SQSDAQ. CDR3 length: 13 amino acids. In nucleotides, the CDR3 is TGTGCCAGCAGCTCGCAGGGCCGGTATGAAGCTTTCTTT. It specifies CASSSQGRYEAFF.

The chain carries TRBV4-2 and TRBJ2-7; 9 positions agree with TRBD2. Germline CDR1 reads LGHNA; CDR2 reads YNFKEQ. The CDR3 is made up of 13 amino acids. Unmatched junction bases numbered 2, after V lost 6 bases and J lost 2 bases. The CDR3 DNA is TGTGCCAGCAGACTAGCGGGTACCTACGAGCAGTACTTC. It specifies CASRLAGTYEQYF.

V and J are TRBV4-1 and TRBJ2-7; TRBD2 matches 8 bases. The V and J ends lost 1 base and 6 bases, in that order; junction bases with no gene match: 17. The CDR3 has 18 amino acids. Germline V gene data show CDR1 as MGHRA and CDR2 as YSYEKL. In DNA, the CDR3 is TGCGCCAGCAGCCAAGCGGGAGGGCCTATACTGGGAACCGGCGAGCAGTACTTC. Translating gives CASSQAGGPILGTGEQYF.

Sample share makes this clone large (0.1 to 1%). The chain's CDR3 is CAIRGTSARRSEQYF. The DNA of the CDR3 is TGTGCCATCCGTGGGACTAGCGCCCGTCGAAGCGAGCAGTACTTC. The chain has TRBV10-3 and TRBJ2-7, with 10 bases that match TRBD2. Trimming took 8 bases from V and 6 from J; bases not matched to a gene: 13. Germline values: CDR1 ENHRY, CDR2 SYGVKD. The CDR3 runs 15 residues.

The chain is built from TRBV7-2 and TRBJ2-7; 7 bases fit TRBD2. The CDR3 has 16 residues. The trim removed 5 bases at V and 2 bases at J, leaving 12 bases unmatched. The V gene's germline CDR1 is SGHTA and CDR2 FQGNSA. CDR3 in DNA: TGTGCCAGCAGCCCAGGACTAGGGAGTAGGGCCTACGAGCAGTACTTC. Translating gives CASSPGLGSRAYEQYF.

The chain links TRBV6-6 to TRBJ2-5, with D unclear. V lost 0 bases, J lost 6 bases, and 8 bases lay in between. Germline V gene sequence: CDR1 MNHNY, CDR2 SVGAGI (reference sequence). The CDR3 length is 13 residues. The CDR3 region is CASSYSPTQTQYF. In nucleotides, the CDR3 is TGTGCCAGCAGTTACTCCCCCACCCAGACCCAGTACTTC.

This clone appeared once. The genes are TRBV20-1 and TRBJ1-1, with D unresolved. V was shortened by 2 bases and J by 11 bases, with 3 bases between the two germline ends. Germline assignment: CDR1 DFQATT and CDR2 SNEGSKA (reference sequence). The CDR3 consists of 8 residues. The CDR3 bases are TGCAGTGCTAGATCGGCTTTCTTT. This encodes CSARSAFF.

This clone was detected only once. The chain recombines TRBV5-1 with TRBJ1-2; D is ambiguous. CDR1 and CDR2 (germline): SGHRS, YFSETQ. CDR3 size: 13 residues. Deletions cut 4 bases from V and 4 bases from J, with 11 bases between. The CDR3 coding sequence is TGCGCCAGCAGCCAGGACGGAGTCTATGGCTACACCTTC. Its protein is CASSQDGVYGYTF.

CDR3: CASSLMASGSGGELFF. CDR3 bases: TGTGCCAGCAGCTTGATGGCTAGCGGGAGTGGCGGGGAGCTGTTTTTT. The chain combines TRBV11-1 with TRBJ2-2; 10 nucleotides agree with TRBD2. V lost 3 bases and J lost 7; bases outside the gene matches: 8. This CDR3 is 16 amino acids long. CDR1 SGHAT and CDR2 FQDESV come from the germline V gene (reference sequence).